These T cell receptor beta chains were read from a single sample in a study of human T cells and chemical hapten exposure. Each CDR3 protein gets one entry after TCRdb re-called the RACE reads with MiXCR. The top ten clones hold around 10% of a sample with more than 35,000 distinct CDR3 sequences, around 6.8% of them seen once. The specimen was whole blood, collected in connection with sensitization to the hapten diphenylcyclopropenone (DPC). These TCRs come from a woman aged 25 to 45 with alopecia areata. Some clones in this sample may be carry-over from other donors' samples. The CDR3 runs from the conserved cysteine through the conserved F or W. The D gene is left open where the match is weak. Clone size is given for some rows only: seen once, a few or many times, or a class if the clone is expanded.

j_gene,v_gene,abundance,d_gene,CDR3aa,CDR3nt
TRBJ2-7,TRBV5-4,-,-,CASSLVGSSDEQYF,TGTGCCAGCAGCTTGGTGGGTAGTTCCGACGAGCAGTACTTC
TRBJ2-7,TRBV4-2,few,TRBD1,CASSQDERTGSYEQYF,TGTGCCAGCAGCCAAGATGAAAGGACAGGGTCCTACGAGCAGTACTTC
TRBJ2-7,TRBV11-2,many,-,CASSLRGGGYEQYF,TGTGCCAGCAGCTTACGGGGCGGAGGTTACGAGCAGTACTTC
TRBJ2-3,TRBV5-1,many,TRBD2,CASSPSGGAADTQYF,TGCGCCAGCAGCCCTAGCGGGGGGGCCGCCGATACGCAGTATTTT
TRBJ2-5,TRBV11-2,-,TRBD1,CASSPMGTEEETQYF,TGTGCCAGCAGCCCCATGGGGACAGAAGAAGAGACCCAGTACTTC
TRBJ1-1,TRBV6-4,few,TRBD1,CASRATGTNTEAFF,TGTGCCAGCAGGGCGACAGGGACGAACACTGAAGCTTTCTTT
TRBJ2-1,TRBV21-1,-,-,CATTTEGQGAYNEQFF,TGTGCCACCACCACCGAAGGACAGGGGGCATACAATGAGCAGTTCTTC
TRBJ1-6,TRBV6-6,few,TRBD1,CASGALGEGASNSPLHF,TGTGCCAGCGGGGCCCTCGGGGAGGGGGCGTCTAATTCACCCCTCCACTTT
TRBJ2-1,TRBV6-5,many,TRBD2,CASSYSLAGGPLAEQFF,TGTGCCAGCAGTTACAGTCTAGCGGGGGGGCCTCTTGCTGAGCAGTTCTTC
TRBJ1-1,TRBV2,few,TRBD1,CASSEDRGRGAFF,TGTGCCAGCAGTGAAGACAGGGGAAGGGGAGCTTTCTTT
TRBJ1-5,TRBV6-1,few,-,CAIERYLGGNQPQHF,TGTGCCATAGAGCGGTATTTGGGCGGCAATCAGCCCCAGCATTTT
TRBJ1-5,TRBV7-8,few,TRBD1,CASSLTGGRGQPQHF,TGTGCCAGCAGCTTAACAGGGGGAAGAGGTCAGCCCCAGCATTTT
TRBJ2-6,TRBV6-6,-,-,CASRVDRKETGANVLTF,TGTGCCAGCCGAGTGGACAGAAAAGAGACTGGGGCCAACGTCCTGACTTTC
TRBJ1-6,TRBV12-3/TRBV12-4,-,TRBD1,CASSWTRDRRDNSPLHF,TGTGCCAGCAGCTGGACCCGGGACAGGCGAGATAATTCACCCCTCCACTTT
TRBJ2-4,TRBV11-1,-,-,CASSPGGENIQYF,TGTGCCAGCAGCCCTGGAGGAGAAAACATTCAGTACTTC
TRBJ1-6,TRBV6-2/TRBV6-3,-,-,CASSPTGKSSYNSPLHF,TGTGCCAGCAGTCCGACAGGAAAGAGCTCCTATAATTCACCCCTCCACTTT
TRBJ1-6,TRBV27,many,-,CASSRTSWADSPLHF,TGTGCCAGCAGCCGAACGAGTTGGGCCGATTCACCCCTCCACTTT
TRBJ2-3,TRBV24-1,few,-,CATSDAGQYTDTQYF,TGTGCCACCAGTGACGCCGGACAGTACACAGATACGCAGTATTTT
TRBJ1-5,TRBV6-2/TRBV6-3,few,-,CASRRINTQGLSNQPQHF,TGTGCCAGCAGGCGGATAAATACACAGGGCTTGAGCAATCAGCCCCAGCATTTT
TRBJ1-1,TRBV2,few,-,CASSVRVTAFF,TGTGCCAGCAGTGTTAGGGTTACGGCTTTCTTT
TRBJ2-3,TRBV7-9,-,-,CASSAGGFTDTQYF,TGTGCCAGCAGCGCCGGCGGATTCACAGATACGCAGTATTTT
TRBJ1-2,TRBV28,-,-,CASREHSGANYGYTF,TGTGCCAGCAGGGAGCATTCCGGGGCGAACTATGGCTACACCTTC
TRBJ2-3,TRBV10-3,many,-,CAISDEADTQYF,TGTGCCATCAGTGACGAGGCAGATACGCAGTATTTT
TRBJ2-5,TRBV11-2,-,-,CASSFGVQETQYF,TGTGCCAGCAGCTTTGGGGTACAAGAGACCCAGTACTTC
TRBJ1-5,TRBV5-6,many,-,CASSDGTQPQHF,TGTGCCAGCAGCGACGGGACTCAGCCCCAGCATTTT
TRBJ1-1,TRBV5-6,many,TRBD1,CASSSQGATNTEAFF,TGTGCCAGCAGCTCTCAGGGGGCCACGAACACTGAAGCTTTCTTT
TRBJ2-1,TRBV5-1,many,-,CASSYDNEQFF,TGCGCCAGCAGCTATGACAATGAGCAGTTCTTC
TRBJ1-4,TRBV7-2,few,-,CASSSFQINEKLFF,TGTGCCAGCAGCTCGTTTCAGATTAATGAAAAACTGTTTTTT